These 24 T cell receptor beta chains share one sample of origin, sequenced in a study of T cells in Graves' hyperthyroidism and ophthalmopathy. Amplification yielded TCR beta CDR3 regions, with RNA transcripts as the source. The HTBI primer set was used in a first-round RT-PCR of the TCR CDR3. TCRdb reprocessed the multiplex PCR reads with MiXCR, giving one entry per CDR3 protein. The sample lists 300,000 to 450,000 distinct CDR3 sequences; 11% to 15% were seen once. Sequencing was performed on blood. These receptors were obtained from an older woman with Graves' hyperthyroidism.

The sample holds a few counts of this clonotype. This chain links TRBV9 with TRBJ2-2, with D possibly being TRBD2 (7 bases). V dropped 4 bases and J dropped 0 bases, with 13 bases sitting between them. Germline values: CDR1 SGDLS, CDR2 YYNGEE. This CDR3 contains 16 residues. The CDR3 DNA reads TGTGCCAGCAGCCGAGGGGGGGCCCCGAACACCGGGGAGCTGTTTTTT. Its protein is CASSRGGAPNTGELFF.

This clonotype was seen a handful of times. The chain links TRBV20-1 to TRBJ2-5, with 9 bases aligning to TRBD2. The CDR3 has 12 residues. V shed 6 bases and J 5 bases; nucleotides not matched to a gene: 4. Germline lookup yields CDR1 DFQATT and CDR2 SNEGSKA (reference sequence). CDR3: CSALAGLETQYF. DNA for the CDR3: TGCAGTGCCCTAGCGGGATTGGAGACCCAGTACTTC.

At least ten counts were recorded for this clonotype. The genes are TRBV12-3 or TRBV12-4 and TRBJ1-1; 9 nucleotides align to TRBD1. The CDR3 is made up of 13 amino acids. With V trimmed by 3 bases and J by 7 bases, 3 bases remained unmatched. This CDR3 reads CASSLDRGDEAFF. CDR3 nucleotides: TGTGCCAGCAGTTTGGACAGGGGTGATGAAGCTTTCTTT.

This clonotype is large (0.1 to 1%) by share. The chain joins TRBV11-2 to TRBJ2-7; D not resolved. Germline-derived CDR1 and CDR2 are SGHAT and FQNNGV. This CDR3 comprises 13 residues. V gave up 0 bases and J gave up 7 bases, with 10 bases separating them. The CDR3 protein is CASSLEGFGEQYF. For the CDR3, the DNA is TGTGCCAGCAGCTTAGAAGGGTTCGGAGAGCAGTACTTC. Complete variable domain (other parts from reference TRBV11-2 and TRBJ2-7): EAGVAQSPRYKIIEKRQSVAFWCNPISGHATLYWYQQILGQGPKLLIQFQNNGVVDDSQLPKDRFSAERLKGVDSTLKIQPAKLEDSAVYLCASSLEGFGEQYFGPGTRLTVT.

This clonotype was observed a few times. This chain links TRBV3-1 with TRBJ2-1, with 14 bases fitting TRBD2. The junction had 8 bases not matched to a gene; V was cut back by 0 bases and J by 4 bases. The CDR3 consists of 19 residues. Germline V lookup: CDR1 LGHDT, CDR2 YNNKEL (reference sequence). In DNA form, the CDR3 reads TGTGCCAGCAGCCAAGATCTAATAGGACTAGCGGGAGGATACAATGAGCAGTTCTTC. Translated: CASSQDLIGLAGGYNEQFF.

Many counts were recorded for this clonotype. This sequence joins TRBV5-1 and TRBJ2-3; 9 bases map to TRBD2. V was pared by 7 bases and J by 2 bases, with 17 bases of the junction left unmatched. CDR1 is SGHRS, CDR2 YFSETQ, per germline. The CDR3 loop spans 18 amino acids. In nucleotides, the CDR3 is TGCGCCAGCCGATATGACAGAGCGGGCGGGAGGGCCACAGATACGCAGTATTTT. This gives the protein CASRYDRAGGRATDTQYF.

This clonotype was seen at least ten times. This rearrangement joins TRBV7-9 to TRBJ2-2; weak D call: TRBD1 (6 bases). Looked up from germline, CDR1 is SEHNR and CDR2 is FQNEAQ (reference sequence). Trimming took off 4 bases at V and 7 bases at J, with 13 bases between the two ends. This CDR3 comprises 14 residues. CDR3 region: CASSWRGGVGELFF. CDR3 nucleotide sequence: TGTGCCAGCAGCTGGAGAGGGGGTGTCGGGGAGCTGTTTTTT.

In its sample, this clonotype was seen many times. This chain joins TRBV27 and TRBJ2-3; 10 bases match TRBD1. From germline, CDR1 is MNHEY and CDR2 SMNVEV (reference sequence). Trimming at V came to 2 bases and at J to 6 bases, leaving 5 bases not matched to a gene. This CDR3 spans 15 amino acids. The CDR3 is CASSLPGTGADTQYF. DNA of the CDR3: TGTGCCAGCAGTTTACCCGGGACAGGGGCGGATACGCAGTATTTT.

This clonotype was found many times. This chain joins TRBV19 and TRBJ2-7; perhaps TRBD1 as D (6 bases). Germline CDR1 LNHDA, CDR2 SQIVND (reference sequence). The CDR3 spans 15 residues. The V end was cut by 3 bases, the J end by 3 bases, with 15 bases between. CDR3 protein: CASSIGTPPLYEQYF. In DNA form, the CDR3 reads TGTGCCAGTAGTATCGGGACACCTCCCCTCTACGAGCAGTACTTC. Full variable domain (remainder filled in from reference TRBV19 and TRBJ2-7): DGGITQSPKYLFRKEGQNVTLSCEQNLNHDAMYWYRQDPGQGLRLIYYSQIVNDFQKGDIAEGYSVSREKKESFPLTVTSAQKNPTAFYLCASSIGTPPLYEQYFGPGTRLTVT.

The table lists this clonotype with many counts. J is TRBJ2-3 and V is TRBV27, with 7 bases that match TRBD2. This CDR3 is built from 15 residues. The germline V gene encodes CDR1 MNHEY and CDR2 SMNVEV (reference sequence). J lost 2 bases, V lost 5 bases, and 7 bases had no gene match. DNA of the CDR3: TGTGCCAGCAGTCCATTTCTAGCGGTCACAGATACGCAGTATTTT. Translating it yields CASSPFLAVTDTQYF.

This clonotype was detected ten times or more. The genes are TRBV10-3 and TRBJ2-1; D may be TRBD1 (6 bases). CDR3 length: 12 residues. Trimming pared 10 bases from V and 10 bases from J, leaving 17 bases between. Germline assignment: CDR1 ENHRY and CDR2 SYGVKD. CDR3 region: CATGAGTPEQFF. CDR3 in DNA: TGTGCCACAGGGGCCGGGACGCCGGAGCAGTTCTTC.

This clonotype was seen at least ten times. This sequence joins TRBV30 and TRBJ2-7; TRBD2 matches 10 bases. After removal of 4 bases from V and 0 bases from J, the junction contained 3 bases not matched to a gene. The CDR3 consists of 14 residues. Germline CDR1 is GTSNPN and CDR2 is SVGIG (reference sequence). Here the CDR3 reads CAWKASGSSYEQYF. The CDR3 DNA is TGTGCCTGGAAAGCTAGCGGGAGCTCCTACGAGCAGTACTTC. Drawing the rest from reference TRBV30 and TRBJ2-7, the complete variable domain is SQTIHQWPATLVQPVGSPLSLECTVEGTSNPNLYWYRQAAGRGLQLLFYSVGIGQISSEVPQNLSASRPQDRQFILSSKKLLLSDSGFYLCAWKASGSSYEQYFGPGTRLTVT.

This clonotype came up many times. The chain uses TRBV6-1 and TRBJ2-3; 8 bases fit TRBD2. CDR3 length: 16 amino acids. Germline values: CDR1 MNHNS, CDR2 SASEGT. J lost 1 base, V lost 4 bases, and 7 bases had no gene match. CDR3 in amino acids: CASSGASGRGTDTQYF. The CDR3 nucleotides are TGTGCCAGCAGTGGGGCTAGCGGGCGTGGCACAGATACGCAGTATTTT.

This clonotype occurred many times. The chain carries TRBV20-1 and TRBJ2-1; TRBD1 matches 8 bases. V lost 8 bases and J lost 3; bases outside the gene matches: 6. Per germline, CDR1 DFQATT and CDR2 SNEGSKA (reference sequence). The length of the CDR3 is 13 residues. CDR3 DNA sequence: TGCAGTTCCCGACAGGGGAACTACAATGAGCAGTTCTTC. Its protein is CSSRQGNYNEQFF.

The chain is built from TRBV11-2 and TRBJ2-3; TRBD2 matches 9 bases. Germline trimming cut 0 bases from V and 6 bases from J; bases unmatched to any gene: 13. The germline CDR1 and CDR2 sequences are SGHAT and FQNNGV. The CDR3 is 18 amino acids. The CDR3 here is CASSLESSGRRKGDTQYF. In DNA, the CDR3 is TGTGCCAGCAGCTTAGAAAGTAGCGGGAGAAGGAAAGGGGATACGCAGTATTTT.

V is TRBV10-3 and J is TRBJ2-3, with TRBD1 matching 7 bases. This CDR3 comprises 15 residues. J gave up 5 bases and V 2 bases, and 7 bases lay outside the gene matches. The germline gives CDR1 ENHRY, CDR2 SYGVKD. CDR3 in amino acids: CAISEGDRAGDTQYF. In nucleotides, the CDR3 is TGTGCCATCAGTGAGGGAGACAGGGCGGGAGATACGCAGTATTTT.

This clonotype has a count of ten or more. The chain uses TRBV6-1 and TRBJ2-3; D assignment may be TRBD1 or TRBD2 (5 bases each). Germline V gene data show CDR1 as MNHNS and CDR2 as SASEGT. V dropped 3 bases and J dropped 2 bases, with 9 bases sitting between them. The CDR3 contains 14 residues. CDR3 protein: CASSDTGTTDTQYF. For the CDR3, the DNA is TGTGCCAGCAGTGATACCGGGACCACAGATACGCAGTATTTT.

This sequence joins TRBV5-1 and TRBJ2-7; 12 nucleotides match TRBD1. CDR1 is SGHRS, CDR2 YFSETQ, per germline. This CDR3 is built from 14 residues. The trim removed 2 bases at V and 6 bases at J, leaving 3 bases unmatched. CDR3 in DNA: TGCGCCAGCAGCTTCGGGACAGGGGGCAGCGAGCAGTACTTC. As protein: CASSFGTGGSEQYF.

This clonotype was detected only a few times. This rearrangement joins TRBV15 to TRBJ2-5; 12 bases agree with TRBD1. Trimming at V came to 1 base and at J to 1 base, leaving 4 bases not matched to a gene. The CDR3 extends over 17 amino acids. Germline CDR1 and CDR2: LNHNV and YYDKDF (reference sequence). CDR3 protein: CATSRAGTGGFQETQYF. The CDR3 DNA follows: TGTGCCACCAGCAGAGCTGGGACAGGGGGCTTCCAAGAGACCCAGTACTTC. The full variable domain, its missing parts supplied by reference TRBV15 and TRBJ2-5, is DAMVIQNPRYQVTQFGKPVTLSCSQTLNHNVMYWYQQKSSQAPKLLFHYYDKDFNNEADTPDNFQSRRPNTSFCFLDIRSPGLGDTAMYLCATSRAGTGGFQETQYFGPGTRLLVL.

In its sample, this clonotype was seen many times. The genes are TRBV6-2 or TRBV6-3 and TRBJ2-7; D gene unclear. V shed 6 bases and J shed 4 bases, with 13 bases lying between them. The germline V gene encodes CDR1 MNHEY and CDR2 SVGEGT. This CDR3 contains 13 residues. The CDR3: CASSHPNAYEQYF. The CDR3 coding sequence is TGTGCCAGCAGCCACCCAAATGCGTACGAGCAGTACTTC.

This clonotype was counted ten times or more. The chain has TRBV6-2 or TRBV6-3 and TRBJ2-7, with 13 bases identical to TRBD2. With V trimmed by 4 bases and J by 2 bases, 11 bases remained unmatched. The CDR3 runs 18 residues. Per the germline V gene, CDR1 is MNHEY and CDR2 is SVGEGT. CDR3 DNA: TGTGCCAGCAGTTGGGGTATGGGACTAGCGGGACCCACCTACGAGCAGTACTTC. It codes for CASSWGMGLAGPTYEQYF.

V and J are TRBV19 and TRBJ2-5; 8 bases match TRBD1. V shed 4 bases, J shed 3 bases, and the junction held 4 bases outside the gene matches. The CDR3 is 14 amino acids. The germline CDR1 and CDR2 sequences are LNHDA and SQIVND (reference sequence). The DNA of the CDR3 is TGTGCCAGTAGTACAACGGACAGGGAAGAGACCCAGTACTTC. Its protein is CASSTTDREETQYF.

The chain's CDR3 is CSARDLVGLAGEETQYF. The DNA of the CDR3 is TGCAGTGCTAGAGATCTAGTAGGCCTAGCGGGAGAGGAGACCCAGTACTTC. This chain uses TRBV20-1 with TRBJ2-5, with 10 bases matching TRBD2. This CDR3 spans 17 amino acids. V was pared by 0 bases and J by 5 bases, with 12 bases of the junction left unmatched. The germline gives CDR1 DFQATT, CDR2 SNEGSKA (reference sequence).

This clonotype showed up many times. This chain links TRBV12-5 with TRBJ1-1; a possible D gene is TRBD1 (6 bases). The CDR3 totals 12 residues. Trimming pared 5 bases from V and 8 bases from J, leaving 12 bases between. Germline lookup yields CDR1 LGHNT and CDR2 FRNRAP. The CDR3 region is CASGITGSEAFF. In nucleotides, the CDR3 is TGTGCTAGTGGTATTACAGGGTCCGAAGCTTTCTTT.